These T cell receptor beta chains were read from a single sample in a study of shared clonotypes between healthy human individuals. Some clones are missing from TCRdb's copy, which holds only in-frame ones; the method was immunoSEQ multiplex PCR. The sample yields some 1.4 million clones, 95% to 97% seen once. Sequenced material: naive CD4+ T cells sorted from blood. The receptors derive from a man under 40 in good health. CDR3s leave out the opening cysteine and the closing phenylalanine or tryptophan.

V: TRBV5-1
J: TRBJ2-5
CDR3: ASSFLQETQY

V: TRBV4-2
J: TRBJ2-7
CDR3: ASSQDPWDYEQY

V: TRBV7-6
J: TRBJ1-1
CDR3: ASSPWSTSNTEAF

V: TRBV29-1
J: TRBJ1-5
CDR3: SVEEQGGQPQH

V: TRBV19
J: TRBJ2-2
CDR3: ASSILGVTGELF

V: TRBV7-2
J: TRBJ1-1
CDR3: ASSSWGLNTEAF

V: TRBV7-8
J: TRBJ2-7
CDR3: ASSLTGYEQY

V: TRBV11-2
J: TRBJ2-4
CDR3: ASGNPGIAKNIQY

V: TRBV27
J: TRBJ2-3
CDR3: ASSPSGKNRDTQY

V: TRBV18
J: TRBJ2-7
CDR3: ASSSSGTGYYEQY

V: TRBV25-1
J: TRBJ1-5
CDR3: ASSEYEGPQH